These T cell receptor beta chains were read from a single sample in a study of T cell clonotyping in hematopoietic cell transplantation. Measured with immunoSEQ multiplex PCR; TCRdb has only the in-frame clones, and not every one. The sample shows roughly 5,300 clones, 66% of them seen only once. Here the sequenced sample was PBMCs, taken 180 days after allogeneic stem cell transplant. The origin of the receptors is a male patient aged 50 to 59 who had an allogeneic stem cell transplant from an unrelated donor, so the T cells may come from the graft donor. Some clones in this sample may be carry-over from other donors' samples. Both conserved end residues are part of each CDR3. Each record gives: D gene, V gene, J gene, clone size, CDR3 protein, CDR3 DNA. A D gene is named only where the DNA matches it firmly. Clone sizes are given selectively: once, few, many, or a class where the clone is expanded.

TRBD2	TRBV6-6	TRBJ2-3	-	CASTLLGGEGADAQYF	TGTGCCAGCACCCTCCTTGGAGGGGAGGGTGCAGATGCGCAGTATTTT
TRBD1	TRBV5-4	TRBJ2-7	once	CASQKDRDFYEQYF	TGTGCCAGTCAGAAGGACAGGGATTTCTACGAGCAGTACTTC
-	TRBV10-3	TRBJ2-3	-	CAIRSGPGDPGGQYF	TGTGCCATCAGATCTGGACCGGGGGACCCCGGGGGGCAGTATTTT
-	TRBV5-6	TRBJ1-1	-	CASSLRGHGFRTEAFF	TGTGCCAGCAGCTTGCGGGGGCACGGGTTTAGAACTGAAGCTTTCTTT
-	TRBV15	TRBJ2-1	once	CATSRGVSQFF	TGTGCCACCAGCAGAGGAGTCTCGCAGTTCTTC
TRBD1	TRBV30	TRBJ1-5	-	CAWNSGDRQPQHF	TGTGCCTGGAATTCGGGGGACAGGCAGCCCCAGCATTTT
-	TRBV23-1	TRBJ2-7	few	CASSQTASYEQYF	TGCGCCAGCAGTCAAACGGCTTCCTACGAGCAGTACTTC
-	TRBV9	TRBJ2-1	once	CASSAGNHQNEQFF	TGTGCCAGCAGCGCCGGGAACCATCAAAATGAGCAGTTCTTC
-	TRBV19	TRBJ1-6	-	CASNWAGVDSPLHF	TGTGCCAGTAACTGGGCAGGGGTGGATTCACCCCTCCACTTT
-	TRBV18	TRBJ2-7	-	CASSSSDTVYEQYF	TGTGCCAGCTCATCGTCGGACACCGTCTACGAGCAGTACTTC
-	TRBV30	TRBJ2-3	-	CAWEGGTDTQYF	TGTGCCTGGGAGGGGGGCACAGATACGCAGTATTTT
-	TRBV27	TRBJ2-7	-	CASSIGTFYEQYF	TGTGCCAGCAGTATCGGGACTTTCTACGAGCAGTACTTC
-	TRBV7-9	TRBJ1-4	few	CASSPGGGTNEKLFF	TGTGCCAGCAGCCCCGGTGGGGGCACTAATGAAAAACTGTTTTTT
TRBD2	TRBV6-5	TRBJ2-7	-	CASSDGGLANYEQYF	TGTGCCAGCAGCGACGGGGGACTAGCTAACTACGAGCAGTACTTC
-	TRBV7-9	TRBJ2-7	-	CASSLIRTGSSYEQYF	TGTGCCAGCAGCTTAATACGGACGGGCAGCTCCTACGAGCAGTACTTC
-	TRBV30	TRBJ1-2	-	CAWSGSYGYTF	TGTGCCTGGAGTGGGAGTTATGGCTACACCTTC
TRBD1	TRBV30	TRBJ2-7	-	CAFTLTGTGGYEQYF	TGTGCCTTCACACTTACTGGGACAGGGGGCTACGAGCAGTACTTC
-	TRBV28	TRBJ1-2	-	CASSFQNYGYTF	TGTGCCAGCAGTTTCCAAAATTATGGCTACACCTTC
-	TRBV4-1	TRBJ2-7	-	CASSQVGEGYEQYF	TGCGCCAGCAGCCAAGTCGGCGAGGGCTACGAGCAGTACTTC
TRBD1	TRBV30	TRBJ1-5	-	CAWEGGGDQPQHF	TGTGCCTGGGAGGGAGGGGGCGATCAGCCCCAGCATTTT
-	TRBV6-1	TRBJ1-5	-	CASSDVLDQPQHF	TGTGCCAGCAGTGATGTCTTGGATCAGCCCCAGCATTTT
TRBD2	TRBV2	TRBJ2-2	-	CASRGLPSQNTGELFF	TGTGCCAGCAGGGGACTACCTTCCCAAAACACCGGGGAGCTGTTTTTT
-	TRBV5-6	TRBJ2-3	few	CASSLYPRSVGTDTQYF	TGTGCCAGCAGCTTGTACCCAAGGTCGGTGGGAACAGATACGCAGTATTTT
TRBD1	TRBV4-3	TRBJ1-1	once	CASSHDRAPLNTEAFF	TGCGCCAGCAGCCATGACAGGGCCCCCTTGAACACTGAAGCTTTCTTT
-	TRBV7-9	TRBJ1-2	-	CASSLEGDRGYTF	TGTGCCAGCAGCTTAGAAGGGGATAGGGGCTACACCTTC
-	TRBV6-5	TRBJ1-2	-	CASSYYRSYGYTF	TGTGCCAGCAGTTACTACAGGTCCTATGGCTACACCTTC
-	TRBV4-3	TRBJ2-7	-	CASSPTALHTYEQYF	TGCGCCAGCAGCCCTACAGCTCTCCATACCTACGAGCAGTACTTC
-	TRBV19	TRBJ2-1	-	CASSISQGFEQFF	TGTGCCAGTAGTATCAGTCAGGGGTTTGAGCAGTTCTTC
-	TRBV6-5	TRBJ2-5	-	CASSSSRQDQETQYF	TGTGCCAGCAGTAGCTCCCGGCAGGATCAAGAGACCCAGTACTTC
-	TRBV5-8	TRBJ1-6	once	CASSYWSDSPLHF	TGTGCCAGCAGCTATTGGTCGGATTCACCCCTCCACTTT
-	TRBV13	TRBJ2-7	-	CASSISSYEQYF	TGTGCCAGCAGCATAAGCTCCTACGAGCAGTACTTC
TRBD1	TRBV5-1	TRBJ2-2	-	CASTHRGTFGELFF	TGCGCCAGCACCCACAGGGGGACCTTCGGGGAGCTGTTTTTT
TRBD2	TRBV7-6	TRBJ2-2	-	CASSLLAGGDNTGELFF	TGTGCCAGCAGCTTGCTAGCGGGAGGGGATAACACCGGGGAGCTGTTTTTT
-	TRBV6-5	TRBJ1-6	few	CASTTWAGNNSPLHF	TGTGCCAGCACCACTTGGGCAGGGAATAATTCACCCCTCCACTTT
TRBD1	TRBV5-4	TRBJ2-5	-	CASSPTGDETQYF	TGTGCCAGCAGCCCGACAGGGGATGAGACCCAGTACTTC
-	TRBV28	TRBJ1-5	once	CASSPTTTGLYSNQPQHF	TGTGCCAGCAGTCCAACGACGACAGGCCTTTATAGCAATCAGCCCCAGCATTTT
-	TRBV2	TRBJ1-1	-	CASSDAGEGSEAFF	TGTGCCAGCAGTGATGCCGGGGAGGGGAGTGAAGCTTTCTTT
-	TRBV6-6	TRBJ2-3	-	CASGTGGSTDTQYF	TGTGCCAGCGGTACGGGGGGCAGTACAGATACGCAGTATTTT
-	TRBV9	TRBJ2-3	-	CASSVGRSDTQYF	TGTGCCAGCAGCGTAGGAAGGAGTGATACGCAGTATTTT
TRBD2	TRBV5-1	TRBJ2-5	large	CASSPGLAGGRETQYF	TGCGCCAGCAGCCCGGGACTAGCGGGAGGGCGAGAGACCCAGTACTTC
-	TRBV5-1	TRBJ2-5	-	CASSTVGGETQYF	TGCGCCAGCAGTACCGTGGGGGGAGAGACCCAGTACTTC
-	TRBV6-4	TRBJ1-5	-	CASRVFSGTIRNQPQHF	TGTGCCAGCAGGGTTTTCAGCGGAACAATCCGGAATCAGCCCCAGCATTTT
-	TRBV5-1	TRBJ2-5	-	CASSGQSLWETQYF	TGCGCCAGCAGCGGCCAGTCCCTCTGGGAGACCCAGTACTTC
TRBD2	TRBV7-9	TRBJ2-3	-	CASSLLADTDTQYF	TGTGCCAGCAGCTTACTAGCGGACACAGATACGCAGTATTTT
TRBD2	TRBV7-9	TRBJ2-3	-	CALSGGRVDTQYF	TGTGCTCTCTCGGGGGGAAGAGTAGATACGCAGTATTTT
-	TRBV7-6	TRBJ2-1	medium-sized	CASSPGSGPYNEQFF	TGTGCCAGCAGCCCCGGGAGCGGGCCGTACAATGAGCAGTTCTTC
-	TRBV2	TRBJ2-7	few	CASSGGKVYEQYF	TGTGCCAGCAGTGGAGGCAAGGTGTACGAGCAGTACTTC
-	TRBV10-2	TRBJ2-2	-	CASSEPSRGAGELFF	TGCGCCAGCAGTGAGCCTAGTAGGGGGGCCGGGGAGCTGTTTTTT
TRBD2	TRBV4-3	TRBJ2-7	few	CASSQGPGLAGSYEQYF	TGCGCCAGCAGCCAAGGCCCGGGACTAGCGGGATCCTACGAGCAGTACTTC
-	TRBV7-2	TRBJ1-3	-	CASSLGSAYTIYF	TGTGCCAGCAGCTTAGGGAGCGCATACACCATATATTTT
TRBD1	TRBV11-1	TRBJ2-3	-	CASSPGQGRDTQYF	TGTGCCAGCAGCCCTGGACAGGGGAGGGATACGCAGTATTTT
TRBD1	TRBV10-3	TRBJ1-2	-	CAISSTGSPYGYTF	TGTGCCATCAGTTCGACAGGGTCCCCCTATGGCTACACCTTC
TRBD1	TRBV27	TRBJ2-5	-	CASSPIGQGADRETQYF	TGTGCCAGCAGTCCAATCGGACAGGGGGCTGATCGCGAGACCCAGTACTTC
-	TRBV30	TRBJ1-1	-	CAWSVREGSAFF	TGTGCCTGGAGTGTACGGGAGGGATCTGCTTTCTTT